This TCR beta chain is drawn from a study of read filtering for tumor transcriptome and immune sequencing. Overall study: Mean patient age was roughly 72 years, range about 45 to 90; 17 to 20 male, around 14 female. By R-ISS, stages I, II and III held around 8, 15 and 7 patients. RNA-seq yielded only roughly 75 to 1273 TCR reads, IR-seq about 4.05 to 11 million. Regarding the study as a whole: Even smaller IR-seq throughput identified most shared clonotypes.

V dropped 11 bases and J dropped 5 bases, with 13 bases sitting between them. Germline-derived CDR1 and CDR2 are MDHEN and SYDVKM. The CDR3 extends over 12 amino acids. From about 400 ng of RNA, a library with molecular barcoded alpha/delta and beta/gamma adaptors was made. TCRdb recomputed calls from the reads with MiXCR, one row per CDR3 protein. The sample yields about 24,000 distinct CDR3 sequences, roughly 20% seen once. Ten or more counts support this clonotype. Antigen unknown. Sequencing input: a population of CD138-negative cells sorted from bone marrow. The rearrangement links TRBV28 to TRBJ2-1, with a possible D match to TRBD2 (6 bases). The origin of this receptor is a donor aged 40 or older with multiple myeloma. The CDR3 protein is CALGGLNNEQFF. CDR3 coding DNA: TGTGCCCTGGGTGGACTAAACAATGAGCAGTTCTTC. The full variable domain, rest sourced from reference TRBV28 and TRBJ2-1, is DVKVTQSSRYLVKRTGEKVFLECVQDMDHENMFWYRQDPGLGLRLIYFSYDVKMKEKGDIPEGYSVSREKKERFSLILESASTNQTSMYLCALGGLNNEQFFGPGTRLTVL.